This TCR beta chain was obtained from a study of control samples from healthy donors and cancer patients. Assay used: immunoSEQ multiplex PCR; TCRdb lists only in-frame clones, some missing. In the table there are about 150,000 clones, 75% to 95% of which are singletons. This CDR3 spans 13 amino acids. Germline CDR1 reads SQVTM; CDR2 reads ANQGSEA. After removal of 6 bases from V and 5 bases from J, the junction contained 7 bases not matched to a gene. V and J are TRBV29-1 and TRBJ1-1; 9 bases fit TRBD1. The sample taken for sequencing was blood. The clonotype originates from a woman aged 40 to 50 in good health. The CDR3 loop reads CSVEQDRGTEAFF. For the CDR3, the DNA is TGCAGCGTGGAACAGGACAGGGGTACTGAAGCTTTCTTT.